The 24 T cell receptor beta chains below come from one sample, sequenced in a study of T-cell memory formation after mild COVID-19. TCRdb fed the 5' RACE reads into MiXCR, producing one record per CDR3 protein. This table has under 450,000 distinct CDR3 sequences, about an eighth appearing once. Specimen: PBMCs or a T cell subset sorted from them (not recorded which). These TCRs come from a man between 18 and 35 years old who had mild COVID-19 (a few samples of this study predate the infection). Cell type and time point are not known.

This clonotype was recorded many times. V and J are TRBV7-2 and TRBJ2-2; 8 bases match TRBD2. CDR1 is SGHTA, CDR2 FQGNSA, per germline. The CDR3 has 16 amino acids. V shed 0 bases, J shed 6 bases, and the junction held 6 bases outside the gene matches. CDR3 residues: CASSLAVGLGSGELFF. CDR3 DNA sequence: TGTGCCAGCAGCTTAGCGGTGGGACTAGGATCCGGGGAGCTGTTTTTT.

The rearrangement links TRBV5-5 to TRBJ2-3, with 9 nucleotides matching TRBD2. The CDR3 loop spans 16 amino acids. Looked up from germline, CDR1 is SGHKS and CDR2 is YYEKEE (reference sequence). The V and J ends lost 3 bases and 4 bases, in that order; junction bases with no gene match: 9. In DNA form, the CDR3 reads TGTGCCAGCAGCTGGGGCGGGGGGGCCAGGGCAGATACGCAGTATTTT. Its translation: CASSWGGGARADTQYF.

The chain uses TRBV7-9 and TRBJ1-2; D is unclear. The ends were cut back, 7 bases at V and 3 bases at J, with 12 bases in the middle. CDR1 and CDR2 (germline): SEHNR, FQNEAQ (reference sequence). CDR3 length: 13 amino acids. The CDR3 DNA reads as TGTGCCAGCATGCTGCAGACCGACTATGGCTACACCTTC. Amino acid sequence: CASMLQTDYGYTF.

This clonotype turned up a few times. This chain uses TRBV7-8 with TRBJ2-2; tentative D call: TRBD1 (6 bases). V lost 3 bases and J lost 3, with 14 bases in between. Germline CDR1 is SGHVS and CDR2 is FQNEAQ. The CDR3 contains 16 residues. CDR3: CASSFDRDTYTGELFF. Written as DNA, the CDR3 is TGTGCCAGCAGCTTTGACCGGGACACCTACACCGGGGAGCTGTTTTTT.

This clonotype was observed a few times. The rearrangement joins TRBV4-3 to TRBJ2-3; 9 bases map to TRBD2. The CDR3 is made up of 18 amino acids. V was pared by 3 bases and J by 6 bases, with 16 bases of the junction left unmatched. Looked up from germline, CDR1 is LGHNA and CDR2 is YSLEER. The CDR3 DNA follows: TGCGCCAGCAGCCAGGAGGCTAGCGGGATAACCTTTATTGATACGCAGTATTTT. This encodes CASSQEASGITFIDTQYF.

This clonotype occurred many times. The V and J genes are TRBV6-6 and TRBJ1-5; 7 positions agree with TRBD1. V lost 6 bases and J lost 3; bases outside the gene matches: 5. The CDR3 consists of 14 residues. Germline lookup yields CDR1 MNHNY and CDR2 SVGAGI (reference sequence). CDR3 loop: CASRSGTDNQPQHF. The CDR3 DNA is TGTGCCAGCAGGTCCGGGACAGACAATCAGCCCCAGCATTTT.

This clonotype has a handful of counts. V and J are TRBV2 and TRBJ2-5, with D uncertain. V shed 6 bases and J shed 5 bases, with 13 bases lying between them. The CDR3 has 13 residues. Germline CDR1 is SNHLY and CDR2 is FYNNEI. For the CDR3, the DNA is TGTGCCAGCAGGCCGAATATGGGGGAGACCCAGTACTTC. This gives the protein CASRPNMGETQYF. Full variable domain (rest looked up from reference TRBV2 and TRBJ2-5): EPEVTQTPSHQVTQMGQEVILRCVPISNHLYFYWYRQILGQKVEFLVSFYNNEISEKSEIFDDQFSVERPDGSNFTLKIRSTKLEDSAMYFCASRPNMGETQYFGPGTRLLVL.

This chain's CDR3 is CASSWGQGYTQYF. The CDR3 DNA reads as TGTGCCAGCAGCTGGGGACAGGGCTATACGCAGTATTTT. V and J are TRBV7-9 and TRBJ2-3; 9 positions match TRBD1. CDR1 and CDR2 (germline): SEHNR, FQNEAQ (reference sequence). There are 13 residues in the CDR3. Germline trimming cut 4 bases from V and 7 bases from J; bases unmatched to any gene: 3.

This clonotype has only a few counts. This chain links TRBV6-1 with TRBJ2-1; 7 nucleotides agree with TRBD1. The CDR3 totals 15 residues. The germline V gene has CDR1 MNHNS and CDR2 SASEGT. J was trimmed by 7 bases and V by 7 bases; bases with no gene match: 13. CDR3 in DNA: TGTGCCAGCACCCGTAGGGAGACAGGGTTGAATGAGCAGTTCTTC. Residues: CASTRRETGLNEQFF.

This clonotype was detected ten times or more. The chain is built from TRBV7-2 and TRBJ1-4, with no clear D. Germline V gene lookup returns CDR1 SGHTA and CDR2 FQGNSA. Trimming shortened V by 5 bases and J by 4 bases, and 20 bases separated the two germline ends. The CDR3 runs to 17 residues. CDR3 region: CASSPRRGLYYNEKLFF. The CDR3 DNA follows: TGTGCCAGCAGCCCGCGACGAGGACTATACTATAATGAAAAACTGTTTTTT.

This clonotype has more than one count but fewer than ten. The V gene is TRBV7-2, the J gene TRBJ1-2; D not resolved. The CDR3 is 12 amino acids. V lost 4 bases and J lost 8, with 11 bases in between. The germline V gene encodes CDR1 SGHTA and CDR2 FQGNSA. In DNA, the CDR3 is TGTGCCAGCAGCTCGGATAGGTTGGGCTACACCTTC. The encoded protein is CASSSDRLGYTF.

This clonotype has a handful of counts. CDR3 amino acids: CASSASVGPYEQYF. The CDR3 DNA reads as TGTGCCAGCAGCGCTAGCGTGGGGCCCTACGAGCAGTACTTC. V gene TRBV9 combines with J gene TRBJ2-7; a weak D match, TRBD2 (6 bases). The V gene lost 3 bases and the J gene lost 2 bases, with 12 bases spanning the gap. Per germline, CDR1 SGDLS and CDR2 YYNGEE. The CDR3 has 14 residues.

This clonotype was counted ten times or more. V is TRBV20-1 and J is TRBJ2-7; 7 bases align to TRBD1. Germline CDR1 is DFQATT and CDR2 is SNEGSKA (reference sequence). V trimming: 1 base; J trimming: 2 bases; junction bases outside the gene matches: 2. CDR3 size: 13 residues. This CDR3 reads CSARGQGTYEQYV. Written as DNA, the CDR3 is TGCAGTGCTAGAGGACAGGGAACCTACGAGCAGTACGTC.

This rearrangement joins TRBV20-1 to TRBJ2-7; tentative D call: TRBD2 (6 bases). V lost 3 bases, J lost 3 bases, and 15 bases lay in between. This CDR3 is 14 amino acids long. Germline CDR1 and CDR2: DFQATT and SNEGSKA (reference sequence). CDR3: CSARLGRKRYEQYV. CDR3 nucleotide sequence: TGCAGTGCTAGGTTGGGGAGGAAACGCTACGAGCAGTACGTC.

This clonotype was seen a handful of times. This chain joins TRBV7-9 and TRBJ2-1; no firm D call. Per the germline V gene, CDR1 is SEHNR and CDR2 is FQNEAQ (reference sequence). The CDR3 consists of 13 residues. V was clipped by 0 bases and J by 9 bases, with 9 bases between them. The CDR3 protein is CASSLAPSVEQFF. DNA of the CDR3: TGTGCCAGCAGCTTAGCTCCTAGTGTTGAGCAGTTCTTC.

This clonotype was seen a handful of times. The J gene is TRBJ1-2, the V gene TRBV7-2, with 8 positions matching TRBD1. Germline trimming cut 5 bases from V and 9 bases from J; bases unmatched to any gene: 11. This CDR3 spans 14 amino acids. Germline-derived CDR1 and CDR2 are SGHTA and FQGNSA. The DNA of the CDR3 is TGTGCCAGCAGCCACGACAGGGGAGATTTACGCTACACCTTC. Amino acids: CASSHDRGDLRYTF.

DNA of the CDR3: TGCGCCAGCAGCCCGGGGGCTAGCGGGGGACATAGCACAGATACGCAGTATTTT. Protein product: CASSPGASGGHSTDTQYF. This chain links TRBV4-1 with TRBJ2-3, with 10 nucleotides matching TRBD2. The CDR3 is made up of 18 amino acids. CDR1 and CDR2 from the germline V gene are MGHRA and YSYEKL. V was pared by 4 bases and J by 0 bases, with 10 bases of the junction left unmatched.

The V gene is TRBV9, the J gene TRBJ2-5, with 7 bases lining up with TRBD1. CDR1 and CDR2 (germline): SGDLS, YYNGEE. V shed 3 bases, J shed 2 bases, and the junction held 1 base outside the gene matches. The CDR3 runs to 13 residues. CDR3 protein: CASSEQGQETQYF. CDR3 nucleotide sequence: TGTGCCAGCAGCGAACAGGGGCAAGAGACCCAGTACTTC.

This clonotype occurred a few times. J is TRBJ2-7 and V is TRBV11-2; D ambiguous. Trimming took 5 bases from V and 0 from J, leaving 23 bases between them. The CDR3 extends over 18 amino acids. Germline CDR1 is SGHAT and CDR2 is FQNNGV. The CDR3: CASSPLGPQALSSYEQYV. The DNA for the CDR3 is TGTGCCAGCAGCCCCCTCGGTCCCCAGGCCCTGAGCTCCTACGAGCAGTACGTC.

This clonotype was picked up a small number of times. The gene calls are TRBV6-1 and TRBJ2-7; 7 nucleotides match TRBD2. There are 17 residues in the CDR3. The V gene's germline CDR1 is MNHNS and CDR2 SASEGT. V was clipped by 6 bases and J by 3 bases; unmatched bases: 17. DNA of the CDR3: TGTGCCAGCAGAGAATCTTTGGGAGGGGACCCTTTCTACGAGCAGTACGTC. As protein: CASRESLGGDPFYEQYV.

This rearrangement joins TRBV7-9 to TRBJ2-3; 8 bases are shared with TRBD1. The CDR3 loop spans 18 amino acids. Germline V gene data show CDR1 as SEHNR and CDR2 as FQNEAQ (reference sequence). Losses at the gene ends were 3 bases for V and 2 bases for J; bases not matched to a gene: 13. CDR3 loop: CASSFPHATGENTDTQYF. CDR3 in DNA: TGTGCCAGCAGCTTCCCACATGCGACAGGGGAGAACACAGATACGCAGTATTTT.

The chain couples TRBV12-3 or TRBV12-4 to TRBJ2-5; 7 nucleotides align to TRBD2. The junction had 10 bases not matched to a gene; V was cut back by 1 base and J by 5 bases. This CDR3 has 16 amino acids. DNA of the CDR3: TGTGCCAGCAGTTTAGGGGGGGGTGCCATCTGGGAGACCCAGTACTTC. The encoded protein is CASSLGGGAIWETQYF.

This clonotype was seen many times. The chain couples TRBV7-9 to TRBJ2-7; D may be TRBD1 (5 bases). This CDR3 spans 13 amino acids. Between the trimmed V and J ends, which lost 3 bases and 5 bases, there was a span of 11 bases. CDR1 and CDR2 (germline): SEHNR, FQNEAQ (reference sequence). The CDR3 region is CASSFWGRDEQYF. CDR3 DNA: TGTGCCAGCAGCTTCTGGGGCAGGGACGAGCAGTACTTC.

This chain uses TRBV4-3 with TRBJ1-1; unclear D gene. CDR1 is LGHNA and CDR2 is YSLEER in the germline V gene. This CDR3 contains 16 residues. Trimming shortened V by 0 bases and J by 2 bases, and 13 bases separated the two germline ends. The CDR3 nucleotides are TGCGCCAGCAGCCAAGATCTTGGGAGTACTAACACTGAAGCTTTCTTT. Encoded protein: CASSQDLGSTNTEAFF.